This T cell receptor beta chain is from a study of T cell repertoires in cytomegalovirus infection (dated by TCRdb to the late 2010s). Describing the broader study: Because public TCR beta signatures pointed to carriage of CMV infection together with the matching HLA type, the HLA type of each donor mattered for the analysis. What the work shows at the level of the full study, not this receptor alone: The ex vivo response was dominated by HLA-C-restricted CMV-specific TCR beta clonotypes, which also provided the single most frequent clonotype in two of eight donors. Cumulative frequency of public TCR beta family members discriminated carriers of CMV infection plus the relevant HLA type in this cohort and an independent approximately 350-donor cohort.

Sequencing relied on an Illumina HiSeq 1500. The raw public data were reprocessed by TCRdb itself: fastp quality trimming at Q25, MiXCR clonotype calling, in-frame beta chains only. Entries are consolidated by CDR3 protein sequence, retaining the most common genes and DNA. The sample records 740,000 or so distinct CDR3 sequences, 35% of which are singletons. Together, the top ten hold 2.8% of the sample. About this clonotype itself: Its antigen remains undetermined. No base quality information exists; no much larger clone differs at one position.

Sequencing was done on a sample of PBMCs. The receptor was isolated from a human donor in good health (CMV status not recorded). Some clones in this sample may be carry-over from other donors' samples.

For the CDR3, the sequence is CASKEGWGTPSEQYF. The nucleotides read TGTGCCAGCAAAGAGGGGTGGGGGACCCCAAGCGAGCAGTACTTC. The chain was built from TRBV28 and TRBJ2-7, with the D gene tentatively TRBD1 or TRBD2, based on 5 matching bases in each. The trim is 7 bases for V and 6 bases for J, with a gap of 22 bases between the germline ends. From the cysteine through the phenylalanine, the CDR3 covers 15 amino acids. Kept here is only the CDR3 DNA, which spans 45 bases and is read in frame from base 1. Looking up the germline V gene yields CDR1 MDHEN and CDR2 SYDVKM.